The rows below give T cell receptor beta chains drawn from one sample of a study of molecular identifiers for immune sequencing clone quantification. TCRdb ran MiXCR on the PCR reads and lists one entry per CDR3 protein. The sample includes roughly 630,000 distinct CDR3 sequences, around 25% of them seen just once. Sequenced input: naive CD8+ T cells from blood, with Jurkat cell RNA spiked in. These receptors all stem from a human donor in good health. Some libraries in this study had Jurkat cell RNA spiked in. CDR3s include the opening cysteine and the closing phenylalanine or tryptophan. D genes are given only for firm matches.

15	.	TRBV15	TRBJ2-5	CATSRDIADQETQYF
14	.	TRBV12-3/TRBV12-4	TRBJ1-1	CASSLGEGGTEAFF
14	.	TRBV27	TRBJ2-4	CASRSSGGGHIQYF
13	TRBD1	TRBV10-3	TRBJ2-7	CAIGTGLSYEQYF
14	TRBD2	TRBV9	TRBJ2-7	CASSISGDTYEQYF
13	.	TRBV9	TRBJ2-3	CASSEAFTDTQYF
15	.	TRBV12-2	TRBJ2-3	CASHLSPPVADTQYF
15	TRBD2	TRBV29-1	TRBJ2-1	CSVDHPGLAGDEQFF
15	TRBD1	TRBV4-1	TRBJ1-2	CASSQGRQGLYGYTF
14	TRBD1	TRBV9	TRBJ2-7	CASSGAGTGDEQYF
12	.	TRBV4-1	TRBJ1-1	CASSQVNTEAFF
18	TRBD2	TRBV7-9	TRBJ2-3	CASSSHRGLAEVADTQYF
15	TRBD1	TRBV5-4	TRBJ2-7	CASSLSRQGAYEQYF
14	.	TRBV13	TRBJ1-2	CASSLGTGRLGYTF
14	.	TRBV19	TRBJ2-7	CASSMGGYTYEQYF
14	.	TRBV20-1	TRBJ1-2	CSARDEAGGYGYTF
17	.	TRBV7-9	TRBJ2-2	CASSSPGTHTNTGELFF
12	.	TRBV7-6	TRBJ2-2	CASSAGAGELFF
13	.	TRBV7-9	TRBJ1-4	CASSRGQLEKLFF
16	.	TRBV27	TRBJ1-4	CASSLGGPATNEKLFF
13	TRBD1	TRBV13	TRBJ2-1	CASSPGQVLEQFF
15	TRBD2	TRBV28	TRBJ2-7	CASTLGLAGSYEQYF
17	.	TRBV7-2	TRBJ1-2	CASSLLTSNPLNYGYTF
18	TRBD2	TRBV20-1	TRBJ2-2	CSARDRGLAGWSGGELFF
17	.	TRBV28	TRBJ1-4	CASSLSTGPTPNEKLFF
19	TRBD2	TRBV7-9	TRBJ2-2	CASSGPTSGSSGGTGELFF
13	.	TRBV30	TRBJ2-3	CAWYFKLTDTQYF
13	.	TRBV7-2	TRBJ1-4	CASSLPVNEKLFF
15	.	TRBV13	TRBJ2-7	CASSFGPSVAYEQYF
17	.	TRBV10-3	TRBJ2-7	CAISESPSGTSSYEQYF
15	.	TRBV7-9	TRBJ2-3	CASSLEARRTDTQYF
13	.	TRBV4-3	TRBJ2-3	CASSQDTPDTLYF
12	.	TRBV7-9	TRBJ2-7	CASSQGSHEQYF
14	.	TRBV27	TRBJ1-5	CASSSVGDYQPQHF
13	.	TRBV7-9	TRBJ1-1	CASSYSNGTEAFF
15	.	TRBV7-9	TRBJ2-1	CASSAPPTGRNEQFF
16	TRBD2	TRBV20-1	TRBJ2-2	CSAREGGRGGIGELFF
12	TRBD1	TRBV30	TRBJ1-1	CAWDRVLTEAFF
17	TRBD1	TRBV4-1	TRBJ1-5	CASSPRTGDLGNQPQHF
14	TRBD2	TRBV7-9	TRBJ2-3	CASSDTSGSDTQYF
15	TRBD2	TRBV28	TRBJ2-1	CASSSRIAGYNEQFF
14	TRBD1	TRBV6-5	TRBJ1-1	CATLRQGLITEAFF
16	.	TRBV4-1	TRBJ2-7	CAGSQEPVTYSYEQYF
16	.	TRBV7-9	TRBJ2-4	CASSSSISWAKNIQYF
14	.	TRBV6-5	TRBJ2-7	CASSYPGGPGEQYF
16	.	TRBV4-1	TRBJ2-3	CASSQSTGLLSDTQYF
12	.	TRBV29-1	TRBJ2-1	CSVEGGYNEQFF
13	.	TRBV20-1	TRBJ2-1	CSARDPPSNEQFF
15	.	TRBV2	TRBJ2-7	CASSPMTRDLYEQYF
15	TRBD1	TRBV12-3/TRBV12-4	TRBJ2-5	CASSLDYRGRETQYF
17	TRBD2	TRBV7-2	TRBJ2-3	CASSIPLAGGPKDTQYF
14	.	TRBV5-3	TRBJ2-7	CASSLGRWSYEQYF
17	TRBD2	TRBV6-2/TRBV6-3	TRBJ2-3	CASSQSSWTSGVDTQYF
17	TRBD2	TRBV6-2/TRBV6-3	TRBJ2-5	CASSYPEGTSWFETQYF
14	.	TRBV24-1	TRBJ1-4	CATSETATNEKLFF
14	.	TRBV5-6	TRBJ2-7	CASSPGASTYEQYF